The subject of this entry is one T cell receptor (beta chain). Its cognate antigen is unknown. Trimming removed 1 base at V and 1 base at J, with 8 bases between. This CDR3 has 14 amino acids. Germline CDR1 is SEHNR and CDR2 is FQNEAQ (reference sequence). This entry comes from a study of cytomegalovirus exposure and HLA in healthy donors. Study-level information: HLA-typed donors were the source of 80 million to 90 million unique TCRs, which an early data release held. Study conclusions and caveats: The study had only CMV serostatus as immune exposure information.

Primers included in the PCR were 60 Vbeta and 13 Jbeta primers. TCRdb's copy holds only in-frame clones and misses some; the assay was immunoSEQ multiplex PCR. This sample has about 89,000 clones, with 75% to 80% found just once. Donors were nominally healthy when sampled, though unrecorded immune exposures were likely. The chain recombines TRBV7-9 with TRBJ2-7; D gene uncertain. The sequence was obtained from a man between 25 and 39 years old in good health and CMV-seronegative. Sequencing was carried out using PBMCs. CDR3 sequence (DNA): TGTGCCAGCAGCTTAGACGAGGTTTCCTACGAGCAGTACTTC. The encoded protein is CASSLDEVSYEQYF.